The next 24 T cell receptor beta chains were all read from a single sample in a study of blood T cell repertoires in COVID-19 (dated by TCRdb to 2020 to 2022). Receptor libraries were prepared by the immunoSEQ multiplex PCR assay. The table was pulled from immuneACCESS by TCRdb, which kept in-frame rearrangements only. Such tables lose some clones; where checked, under half of the loss comes from unresolved V genes, and the rest has no known cause. A total of around 260,000 clones appear in this sample, approximately 87% of them only once. The ten largest clones add up to more than 1.3% of the sample. The specimen was peripheral blood. The source of these receptors is a woman between 40 and 50 years old who had recovered from COVID-19.

This chain joins TRBV2 and TRBJ1-1; 9 bases agree with TRBD1. Germline assignment: CDR1 SNHLY and CDR2 FYNNEI. The trim removed 6 bases at V and 11 bases at J, leaving 10 bases unmatched. The CDR3 extends over 13 amino acids. In nucleotides, the CDR3 is TGTGCCAGCAGAGCTTGGACAGGGGACTTCGCTTTCTTT. Protein product: CASRAWTGDFAFF.

The chain combines TRBV10-3 with TRBJ1-5; D ambiguous. Germline assignment: CDR1 ENHRY and CDR2 SYGVKD. The CDR3 loop spans 15 amino acids. Trimming removed 0 bases at V and 7 bases at J, with 13 bases between. CDR3 DNA: TGTGCCATCAGTGAGTCGACGCCGGGAGCCCAGCCCCAGCATTTT. Its protein product is CAISESTPGAQPQHF.

The J gene is TRBJ2-3, the V gene TRBV11-2; TRBD2 aligns across 7 bases. Losses at the gene ends were 5 bases for V and 8 bases for J; bases not matched to a gene: 7. The CDR3 length is 13 residues. The germline V gene has CDR1 SGHAT and CDR2 FQNNGV. The CDR3 loop is CASSPIGGGTQYF. The CDR3 DNA follows: TGTGCCAGCAGCCCCATTGGGGGGGGTACGCAGTATTTT.

The chain combines TRBV30 with TRBJ2-5; TRBD1 agrees at 8 bases. The CDR3 runs 18 residues. CDR1 and CDR2 (germline): GTSNPN, SVGIG (reference sequence). Losses at the gene ends were 0 bases for V and 0 bases for J; bases not matched to a gene: 12. The CDR3 sequence is CAWSVLIRTGLDQETQYF. CDR3 coding DNA: TGTGCCTGGAGTGTACTGATAAGGACAGGGTTGGACCAAGAGACCCAGTACTTC.

This chain connects TRBV6-4 to TRBJ1-6; 9 bases map to TRBD1. This CDR3 is 15 amino acids long. Germline V gives CDR1 MRHNA, CDR2 SNTAGT. Trimming cost V 10 bases and J 6 bases; bases outside gene matches: 10. This CDR3 reads CATLPMGQGNSPLHF. For the CDR3, the DNA is TGTGCCACACTTCCTATGGGACAGGGTAATTCACCCCTCCACTTT.

The chain couples TRBV5-6 to TRBJ2-3, with 15 positions matching TRBD2. Germline CDR1 is SGHDT and CDR2 is YYEEEE. The CDR3 sequence is 16 residues long. Germline trimming cut 2 bases from V and 6 bases from J; bases unmatched to any gene: 4. CDR3 in amino acids: CASSFRTSGGADTQYF. CDR3 nucleotides: TGTGCCAGCAGCTTTAGGACTAGCGGGGGGGCCGATACGCAGTATTTT.

The rearrangement uses TRBV5-5 and TRBJ1-5; a possible D gene is TRBD1 (6 bases). This CDR3 region has 15 residues. Germline assignment: CDR1 SGHKS and CDR2 YYEKEE (reference sequence). Trimming removed 4 bases from V and 0 bases from J, with 11 bases in between. The CDR3 reads CASSTTGYSNQPQHF. For the CDR3, the DNA is TGTGCCAGCAGCACGACAGGATATAGCAATCAGCCCCAGCATTTT.

The chain combines TRBV4-1 with TRBJ1-6; 10 positions match TRBD1. This CDR3 has 17 amino acids. The V and J ends lost 2 bases and 8 bases, in that order; junction bases with no gene match: 9. The germline gives CDR1 MGHRA, CDR2 YSYEKL. The CDR3 sequence is CASSQKRDRGRYSPLHF. The CDR3 region has the DNA TGCGCCAGCAGCCAAAAACGGGACAGGGGACGTTATTCACCCCTCCACTTT.

In its sample, this clone was seen a few times. This chain connects TRBV2 to TRBJ1-2, with 9 positions matching TRBD1. Germline trimming cut 8 bases from V and 0 bases from J; bases unmatched to any gene: 4. CDR3 size: 14 residues. CDR1 and CDR2 from the germline V gene are SNHLY and FYNNEI. CDR3 sequence: CASPTGGSNYGYTF. The CDR3 DNA sequence: TGTGCCAGCCCGACAGGGGGGTCTAACTATGGCTACACCTTC.

This sequence joins TRBV27 and TRBJ2-7; D is perhaps TRBD1 (6 bases). V gave up 2 bases and J gave up 6 bases, with 20 bases separating them. Germline values: CDR1 MNHEY, CDR2 SMNVEV (reference sequence). This CDR3 comprises 16 residues. The CDR3 bases are TGTGCCAGCAGTTTACTCCACGCCACAGGGTTTGGCGAGCAGTACTTC. It is translated as CASSLLHATGFGEQYF.

The chain joins TRBV29-1 to TRBJ2-5, with 7 bases matching TRBD2. The CDR3 has 13 residues. The V segment lost 6 bases and the J segment 2 bases; nucleotides outside the gene matches: 6. Germline V gives CDR1 SQVTM, CDR2 ANQGSEA. The CDR3 sequence: CSVTGTTQETQYF. CDR3 DNA: TGCAGCGTCACCGGGACTACACAAGAGACCCAGTACTTC.

The chain carries TRBV3-1 (or the pseudogene TRBV3-2) and TRBJ1-4, with TRBD1 identical over 11 bases. There are 15 residues in the CDR3. Germline CDR1 and CDR2: LGHDT and YNNKEL (reference sequence). J was trimmed by 7 bases and V by 6 bases; bases with no gene match: 7. In DNA, the CDR3 is TGTGCCAGCAGACTTACCGGGACAGGGGGTGAAAAACTGTTTTTT. Translation gives CASRLTGTGGEKLFF.

The genes are TRBV6-2 or TRBV6-3 and TRBJ1-5, with 9 bases fitting TRBD1. This CDR3 is 21 amino acids long. Germline values: CDR1 MNHEY, CDR2 SVGEGT. V shed 2 bases, J shed 2 bases, and the junction held 19 bases outside the gene matches. This chain's CDR3 is CASSYALGTGRWESGNQPQHF. The CDR3 nucleotides read TGTGCCAGCAGTTACGCGTTGGGGACAGGGAGGTGGGAAAGTGGCAATCAGCCCCAGCATTTT.

This rearrangement joins TRBV28 to TRBJ1-3; D is uncertain. The V and J ends lost 2 bases and 0 bases respectively, with 14 bases between them. This CDR3 spans 17 amino acids. Germline CDR1 and CDR2: MDHEN and SYDVKM. CDR3 sequence reads: CASSLARGSHSGNTIYF. CDR3 sequence (DNA): TGTGCCAGCAGTTTAGCACGAGGTTCCCACTCTGGAAACACCATATATTTT.

The gene calls are TRBV27 and TRBJ2-1; maybe TRBD2 (5 bases). The CDR3 contains 15 residues. Looked up from germline, CDR1 is MNHEY and CDR2 is SMNVEV (reference sequence). V was shortened by 2 bases and J by 8 bases, with 16 bases between the two germline ends. The CDR3 region is CASSLAVRARDEQFF. The CDR3 coding sequence is TGTGCCAGCAGTTTAGCGGTACGGGCGCGGGATGAGCAGTTCTTC.

The V call is TRBV7-3, the J call TRBJ2-1; weak D call: TRBD1 (5 bases). Germline V gene sequence: CDR1 SGHTA, CDR2 FQGTGA. The CDR3 totals 16 residues. V lost 1 base and J 0 bases, leaving 10 bases between the germline ends. This chain's CDR3 is CASSLKHRSSYNEQFF. The DNA for the CDR3 is TGTGCCAGCAGCTTAAAACACAGGAGCTCCTACAATGAGCAGTTCTTC.

This clone has more than one count but fewer than ten. V gene TRBV7-9 combines with J gene TRBJ2-2; D possibly corresponds to TRBD2 (7 bases). V was pared by 4 bases and J by 5 bases, with 23 bases between. Per germline, CDR1 SEHNR and CDR2 FQNEAQ (reference sequence). The CDR3 has 18 amino acids. This CDR3 is CASSSPLGGGAGTGELFF. For the CDR3, the DNA is TGTGCCAGCAGCTCCCCCCTGGGAGGGGGGGCCGGAACCGGGGAGCTGTTTTTT.

The chain uses TRBV9 and TRBJ1-2; 9 nucleotides match TRBD1. Germline values: CDR1 SGDLS, CDR2 YYNGEE. The CDR3 length is 15 residues. V dropped 0 bases and J dropped 5; count of bases not matched to a gene: 5. Here the CDR3 reads CASSVGQGGGYGYTF. As DNA, the CDR3 is TGTGCCAGCAGCGTAGGACAGGGGGGTGGATATGGCTACACCTTC.

The chain has TRBV4-1 and TRBJ2-7; the D gene is possibly TRBD1 (6 bases). V dropped 4 bases and J dropped 3 bases, with 19 bases sitting between them. Germline V gene lookup returns CDR1 MGHRA and CDR2 YSYEKL. The CDR3 consists of 16 residues. For the CDR3, the DNA is TGCGCCAGCAGCCCGGGAAAGGACAGACGGGTCTACGAGCAGTACTTC. Translating gives CASSPGKDRRVYEQYF.

The V call is TRBV5-6, the J call TRBJ1-2; TRBD1 matches 7 bases. Germline V gene data show CDR1 as SGHDT and CDR2 as YYEEEE. The CDR3 totals 15 residues. The trim removed 4 bases at V and 2 bases at J, leaving 8 bases unmatched. The CDR3 protein is CASSPRDSDNYGYTF. In DNA form, the CDR3 reads TGTGCCAGCAGCCCCCGGGACAGTGACAACTATGGCTACACCTTC.

The chain carries TRBV27 and TRBJ2-3; D remains unclear. Trimming shortened V by 0 bases and J by 0 bases, and 16 bases separated the two germline ends. Germline-derived CDR1 and CDR2 are MNHEY and SMNVEV (reference sequence). CDR3 length: 18 amino acids. The CDR3 is CASSLSFSTPVSTDTQYF. Written as DNA, the CDR3 is TGTGCCAGCAGTTTATCCTTCTCTACGCCGGTTAGCACAGATACGCAGTATTTT.

The chain recombines TRBV6-1 with TRBJ1-2, with D unclear. Germline-derived CDR1 and CDR2 are MNHNS and SASEGT. The CDR3 spans 11 residues. With 5 bases removed from V and 10 bases from J, the gap between germline ends came to 11 bases. The DNA for the CDR3 is TGTGCCAGCAGTCCCAGCGCGAACTACACCTTC. Amino acids: CASSPSANYTF.

J is TRBJ2-3 and V is TRBV6-5; TRBD2 might be the D (6 bases). This CDR3 region has 16 residues. V was cut by 0 bases and J by 2 bases, with 12 bases left in between. From germline, CDR1 is MNHEY and CDR2 SVGAGI. In DNA, the CDR3 is TGTGCCAGCAGTTACTCCGCGGGGCCCTACACAGATACGCAGTATTTT. Its translation is CASSYSAGPYTDTQYF.

This rearrangement joins TRBV7-2 to TRBJ2-2; D might be TRBD2 (6 bases). Looked up from germline, CDR1 is SGHTA and CDR2 is FQGNSA. V lost 5 bases and J 4 bases, leaving 17 bases between the germline ends. The CDR3 has 16 residues. The chain's CDR3 is CASSGGGAGSTGELFF. In nucleotides, the CDR3 is TGTGCCAGCAGCGGAGGCGGGGCAGGGTCCACCGGGGAGCTGTTTTTT.